The next 10 T cell receptor beta chains were all read from a single sample in a study of regulatory T cells in long-lasting Graves disease. According to the study, TCR beta libraries were built with iRepertoire HTBI primers and CDR3-region Arm-PCR. TCRdb re-called the multiplex PCR reads with MiXCR, one entry per CDR3 protein. The profile covers 450,000 to 650,000 distinct CDR3 sequences, with roughly 16% appearing a single time and 20% to 30% taken by the ten largest. Regarding time point: newly diagnosed GD, antithyroid drugs for less than 3 months. PBMCs were the source of the RNA used for TCR sequencing. These data also featured in a second study, about T cells in Graves' hyperthyroidism and ophthalmopathy.

Here the sequenced sample was peripheral blood mononuclear cells (PBMCs), taken at new diagnosis, from a patient treated with antithyroid drugs. All receptors come from a woman aged 35-65 years with Graves disease.

This clonotype has ten or more counts. The rearrangement joins TRBV20-1 to TRBJ2-1; perhaps TRBD1 as D (6 bases). This CDR3 is 12 amino acids long. Trimming removed 6 bases at V and 5 bases at J, with 11 bases between. From germline, CDR1 is DFQATT and CDR2 SNEGSKA (reference sequence). The CDR3 reads CSAARQDNEQFF. CDR3 in DNA: TGCAGTGCCGCCAGACAGGACAATGAGCAGTTCTTC.

This clonotype was detected ten times or more. The J gene is TRBJ1-2, the V gene TRBV18, with a tentative D call TRBD1 (5 bases). This CDR3 has 13 amino acids. The germline CDR1 and CDR2 sequences are KGHSH and LQKENI. Trimming removed 3 bases at V and 3 bases at J, with 8 bases between. The CDR3 reads CASSPWGDYGYTF. For the CDR3, the DNA is TGTGCCAGCTCACCGTGGGGGGACTATGGCTACACCTTC.

In its sample, this clonotype was seen many times. This chain connects TRBV6-5 to TRBJ1-1, with D uncertain. The CDR3 spans 15 residues. V was cut by 0 bases and J by 1 base, with 9 bases left in between. The germline V gene encodes CDR1 MNHEY and CDR2 SVGAGI. Written as DNA, the CDR3 is TGTGCCAGCAGTTACTCGAGGGCTGGGAACACTGAAGCTTTCTTT. Translation: CASSYSRAGNTEAFF.

This clonotype was seen repeatedly, ten times or more. The rearrangement links TRBV7-9 to TRBJ2-5; 9 positions match TRBD1. CDR1 is SEHNR and CDR2 is FQNEAQ in the germline V gene (reference sequence). With 2 bases clipped from V and 3 bases from J, the junction kept 7 bases outside the gene matches. The CDR3 is made up of 16 amino acids. In DNA form, the CDR3 reads TGTGCCAGCAGCTTACGTTCGGGACAGGGAAAAGAGACCCAGTACTTC. It yields the protein CASSLRSGQGKETQYF.

This clonotype was seen many times. The gene calls are TRBV12-5 and TRBJ1-1; 10 positions match TRBD1. The V segment lost 2 bases and the J segment 3 bases; nucleotides outside the gene matches: 6. Germline V gene lookup returns CDR1 LGHNT and CDR2 FRNRAP. The CDR3 extends over 16 amino acids. The DNA for the CDR3 is TGTGCTAGTGGTTTGCCGCGACAGGGGGCTGACACTGAAGCTTTCTTT. It codes for CASGLPRQGADTEAFF. Looking up the rest from reference TRBV12-5 and TRBJ1-1 gives the full variable domain: DARVTQTPRHKVTEMGQEVTMRCQPILGHNTVFWYRQTMMQGLELLAYFRNRAPLDDSGMPKDRFSAEMPDATLATLKIQPSEPRDSAVYFCASGLPRQGADTEAFFGQGTRLTVV.

This clonotype was found many times. The chain uses TRBV30 and TRBJ1-2; D gene ambiguous. This CDR3 has 12 amino acids. V was clipped by 1 base and J by 0 bases, with 3 bases between them. The V gene's germline CDR1 is GTSNPN and CDR2 SVGIG (reference sequence). The CDR3 DNA reads TGTGCCTGGAGTGCTTCTAACTATGGCTACACCTTC. Encoded protein: CAWSASNYGYTF.

This clonotype was counted ten times or more. The V gene is TRBV12-3 or TRBV12-4, the J gene TRBJ2-7, with D possibly TRBD2 on 6 matching bases. Trimming took 9 bases from V and 3 from J, leaving 12 bases between them. This CDR3 comprises 12 residues. CDR3 DNA: TGTGCCAGGAACGTCGGGGGCTACGAGCAGTACTTC. Translating gives CARNVGGYEQYF.

This clonotype was detected ten times or more. The genes are TRBV3-1 and TRBJ2-1; 8 positions agree with TRBD2. The CDR3 runs to 13 residues. Germline loops: CDR1 LGHDT, CDR2 YNNKEL (reference sequence). With 1 base clipped from V and 9 bases from J, the junction kept 2 bases outside the gene matches. CDR3 coding DNA: TGTGCCAGCAGCCAAGGACGGGGGGGTGAGCAGTTCTTC. As protein: CASSQGRGGEQFF.

This clonotype was counted a few times. The CDR3 region is CASSVGPTNTEAFF. The CDR3 bases are TGTGCCAGCAGCGTAGGACCGACGAACACTGAAGCTTTCTTT. This chain connects TRBV9 to TRBJ1-1; D call uncertain. V lost 0 bases and J lost 1, with 7 bases in between. Germline lookup yields CDR1 SGDLS and CDR2 YYNGEE. The CDR3 runs 14 residues.

This clonotype was seen many times. The rearrangement uses TRBV29-1 and TRBJ2-3; 9 nucleotides align to TRBD1. Germline V gene data show CDR1 as SQVTM and CDR2 as ANQGSEA. This CDR3 comprises 16 residues. The ends lost 6 bases at V and 4 bases at J; junction bases unmatched: 14. The CDR3 reads CSVLDRGPQSSDTQYF. The CDR3 DNA reads as TGCAGCGTCCTGGACAGGGGCCCCCAGTCCTCAGATACGCAGTATTTT.